This T cell receptor beta chain comes out of a study of vaccination and CD4 T cells after COVID-19. Germline V lookup: CDR1 MNHEY, CDR2 SVGEGT. V was cut by 6 bases and J by 0 bases, with 15 bases left in between. The CDR3 extends over 16 amino acids. About this clonotype itself: Its specificity is unknown.

Cultured CD4+ T cells had their DNA profiled by the Oncomine TCR Beta short-read assay. TCRdb passed the PCR reads through MiXCR, listing each CDR3 protein once. The table includes about 20,000 distinct CDR3 sequences, 44% detected once. General study findings and limits: Convalescent patients had 304 of 307 vaccine-specific clones showing spike mono-reactivity.

Time point given: late sampling 161 to 241 days after vaccination in three convalescent patients. Described treatment: roughly ten-day PBMC culture with coronavirus spike peptide pools or control peptides (ViraFEST assay). The rearrangement uses TRBV6-2 or TRBV6-3 and TRBJ1-5; no firm D call. Sequences were derived from CD4+ T cells from blood, cultured in vitro, sampled about 7 months after SARS-CoV-2 vaccination. The TCR was taken from a human donor who had recovered from COVID-19. CDR3 DNA: TGTGCCAGCAGCTCACCTTCATCATTTAGCAATCAGCCCCAGCATTTT. This codes for CASSSPSSFSNQPQHF.